This passage covers 16 T cell receptor beta chains from one sample sequenced in a study of shared clonotypes between healthy human individuals. The data were produced by immunoSEQ multiplex PCR, yet TCRdb's version contains in-frame clones alone and is incomplete. The table shows roughly 2.5 million clones, with just over 90% occurring only once. The material sequenced was naive CD4+ T cells sorted from blood. Sample subset: CD45RA+ positively selected. These receptors were taken from a man in his late teens or twenties in good health.

The rearrangement uses TRBV7-2 and TRBJ2-1; TRBD1 aligns across 12 bases. Germline values: CDR1 SGHTA, CDR2 FQGNSA. V shed 5 bases and J 9 bases; nucleotides not matched to a gene: 8. The CDR3 consists of 15 residues. The CDR3 nucleotides read TGTGCCAGCAGCCTAGGGACAGGGGGCAGCGGTGAGCAGTTCTTC. As protein: CASSLGTGGSGEQFF.

The chain carries TRBV5-1 and TRBJ2-5, with D hard to call. The CDR3 loop spans 15 amino acids. V lost 0 bases and J 5 bases, leaving 14 bases between the germline ends. CDR1 and CDR2 from the germline V gene are SGHRS and YFSETQ. CDR3 DNA: TGCGCCAGCAGCTTGGGTTCGTCCCTGACTGAGACCCAGTACTTC. It codes for CASSLGSSLTETQYF.

The CDR3 nucleotides are TGTGCCAGCTCACCACCGCAAACCTACGAGCAGTACTTC. Residues: CASSPPQTYEQYF. This chain connects TRBV18 to TRBJ2-5; no clear D. Judging by the DNA end, TRBJ2-7 fits better; the J call may be wrong. The V gene's germline CDR1 is KGHSH and CDR2 LQKENI. The CDR3 sequence is 13 residues long.

This sequence joins TRBV5-8 and TRBJ1-4; maybe TRBD1 (6 bases). The germline gives CDR1 SGHTS, CDR2 YDEGEE. The CDR3 runs 16 residues. The V end was cut by 0 bases, the J end by 8 bases, with 17 bases between. The CDR3 coding sequence is TGTGCCAGCAGCTTGGCGGGGGGGCACCAGGGCGAAAAACTGTTTTTT. Translating gives CASSLAGGHQGEKLFF.

The chain carries TRBV28 and TRBJ2-2, with 10 bases fitting TRBD1. Germline loops: CDR1 MDHEN, CDR2 SYDVKM. V lost 7 bases to trimming and J lost 4 bases; unmatched junction nucleotides: 9. This CDR3 contains 16 residues. The DNA of the CDR3 is TGTGCCAGCACCAAGGGACAGGGGAGGGGCACCGGGGAGCTGTTTTTT. Translated, it gives CASTKGQGRGTGELFF.

This chain connects TRBV5-4 to TRBJ2-1, with TRBD1 matching 11 bases. This CDR3 is built from 15 residues. Germline V gene lookup returns CDR1 SGHNT and CDR2 YYREEE (reference sequence). Trimming took 1 base from V and 7 from J; bases not matched to a gene: 4. The CDR3 protein is CASSLWTGGLNEQFF. For the CDR3, the DNA is TGTGCCAGCAGCTTGTGGACAGGGGGCTTGAATGAGCAGTTCTTC.

V usage is TRBV18 and J usage is TRBJ2-4; D gene uncertain. In germline, CDR1 is KGHSH, CDR2 LQKENI. The CDR3 loop spans 15 amino acids. V lost 3 bases to trimming and J lost 3 bases, with 12 bases between them. The CDR3, as DNA: TGTGCCAGCTCACCGCCCCCGTCTGGCAAAAACATTCAGTACTTC. Residues: CASSPPPSGKNIQYF.

The chain combines TRBV27 with TRBJ1-5; D possibly corresponds to TRBD1 (5 bases). Germline V gene lookup returns CDR1 MNHEY and CDR2 SMNVEV (reference sequence). V gave up 8 bases and J gave up 2 bases, with 10 bases separating them. The CDR3 is made up of 13 amino acids. CDR3 region: CASHGGGNQPQHF. As DNA, the CDR3 is TGTGCCAGCCATGGGGGGGGCAATCAGCCCCAGCATTTT.

For the CDR3, the DNA is TGTGCCAGCAGACAGCTAGCGAGCTCCTACAATGAGCAGTTCTTC. Residues: CASRQLASSYNEQFF. The chain recombines TRBV5-6 with TRBJ2-1; TRBD2 might be the D (6 bases). Trimming took 5 bases from V and 0 from J, leaving 12 bases between them. The germline V gene encodes CDR1 SGHDT and CDR2 YYEEEE. The CDR3 runs to 15 residues.

This clone was detected once. The rearrangement uses TRBV29-1 and TRBJ2-3, with a tentative D call TRBD1 (6 bases). V was trimmed by 4 bases and J by 3 bases, leaving 14 bases between them. The CDR3 totals 14 residues. Germline CDR1 SQVTM, CDR2 ANQGSEA. Here the CDR3 DNA reads TGCAGCGTTGGCCTGGGGGCGGTGACAGATACGCAGTATTTT. Translating gives CSVGLGAVTDTQYF.

There are a few counts of this clone. The chain employs TRBV11-2 and TRBJ1-1, with D uncertain. The CDR3 length is 11 residues. Deletions cut 5 bases from V and 3 bases from J, with 4 bases between. Germline V gene lookup returns CDR1 SGHAT and CDR2 FQNNGV. The CDR3 DNA reads TGTGCCAGCAGCCATTACACTGAAGCTTTCTTT. Protein: CASSHYTEAFF.

V gene TRBV11-1 combines with J gene TRBJ2-3, with D possibly TRBD1 on 5 matching bases. CDR1 is SGHAT, CDR2 FQDESV, per germline (reference sequence). CDR3 length: 15 amino acids. With 3 bases removed from V and 0 bases from J, the gap between germline ends came to 10 bases. This chain's CDR3 is CASSFRTSSTDTQYF. CDR3 coding DNA: TGTGCCAGCAGCTTCAGGACATCGAGCACAGATACGCAGTATTTT.

The rearrangement uses TRBV19 and TRBJ2-7, with 8 nucleotides matching TRBD2. This CDR3 spans 13 amino acids. V lost 7 bases and J lost 3; bases outside the gene matches: 5. Germline assignment: CDR1 LNHDA and CDR2 SQIVND (reference sequence). In nucleotides, the CDR3 is TGTGCCAGTACCGCGGGGGGAATCTACGAGCAGTACTTC. Residues: CASTAGGIYEQYF.

The V call is TRBV7-3, the J call TRBJ2-2, with 8 bases identical to TRBD2. The V gene end was trimmed by 5 bases and the J gene end by 5 bases; junction bases not matched to a gene: 7. The CDR3 loop spans 15 amino acids. Germline V CDR1 and CDR2: SGHTA, FQGTGA. DNA for the CDR3: TGTGCCAGCAGCCTCGAGCGGGGGTCTACCGGGGAGCTGTTTTTT. This translates into CASSLERGSTGELFF.

The rearrangement uses TRBV5-1 and TRBJ1-6; possibly TRBD1 for D (5 bases). The CDR3 has 17 amino acids. Trimming shortened V by 4 bases and J by 7 bases, and 21 bases separated the two germline ends. The V gene's germline CDR1 is SGHRS and CDR2 YFSETQ. CDR3 bases: TGCGCCAGCAGCCGAGACCTCGCGGGGCAGGACAATTCACCCCTCCACTTT. Encoded protein: CASSRDLAGQDNSPLHF.

The chain uses TRBV5-1 and TRBJ2-7; D is unresolved. Trimming left V 4 bases short and J 3 bases short, with 5 bases between. This CDR3 contains 11 residues. CDR1 and CDR2 (germline): SGHRS, YFSETQ. CDR3 residues: CASSAHYEQYF. Here the CDR3 DNA reads TGCGCCAGCAGCGCTCACTACGAGCAGTACTTC. Full variable domain (rest looked up from reference TRBV5-1 and TRBJ2-7): KAGVTQTPRYLIKTRGQQVTLSCSPISGHRSVSWYQQTPGQGLQFLFEYFSETQRNKGNFPGRFSGRQFSNSRSEMNVSTLELGDSALYLCASSAHYEQYFGPGTRLTVT.